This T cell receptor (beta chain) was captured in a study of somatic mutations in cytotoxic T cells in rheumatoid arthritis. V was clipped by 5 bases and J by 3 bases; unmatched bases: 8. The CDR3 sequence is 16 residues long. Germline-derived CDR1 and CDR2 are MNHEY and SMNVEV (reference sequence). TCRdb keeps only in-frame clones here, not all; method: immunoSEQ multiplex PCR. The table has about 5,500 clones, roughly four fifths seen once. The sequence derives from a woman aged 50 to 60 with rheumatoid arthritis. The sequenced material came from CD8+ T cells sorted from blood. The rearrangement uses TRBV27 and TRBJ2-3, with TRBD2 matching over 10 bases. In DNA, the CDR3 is TGTGCCAGCAGTCCCTTAGCGGGGGGTTGGACAGATACGCAGTATTTT. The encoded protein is CASSPLAGGWTDTQYF.